This T cell receptor beta chain was identified during a study of shared clonotypes between healthy human individuals. Donors had no recently reported acute infections or vaccinations and were HIV-negative. Deep-level running was used for the assay. Sequencing was performed with immunoSEQ multiplex PCR; in TCRdb, only in-frame clones are kept and a portion is missing. This table holds roughly 2.2 million clones, 92% found once. Trimming left V 1 base short and J 2 bases short, with 8 bases between. The CDR3 covers 15 residues. The germline V gene encodes CDR1 SEHNR and CDR2 FQNEAQ (reference sequence).

V gene TRBV7-9 combines with J gene TRBJ2-2; D gene ambiguous. Sequencing was performed on naive CD4+ T cells from PBMCs. Documented subset: CD45RA+ positively selected. The TCR was taken from a man between 18 and 29 years old in good health. Some clones in this sample may be carry-over from other donors' samples. CDR3 nucleotides: TGTGCCAGCAGCTTAGGGGGTTCTAACACCGGGGAGCTGTTTTTT. This sequence encodes CASSLGGSNTGELFF.